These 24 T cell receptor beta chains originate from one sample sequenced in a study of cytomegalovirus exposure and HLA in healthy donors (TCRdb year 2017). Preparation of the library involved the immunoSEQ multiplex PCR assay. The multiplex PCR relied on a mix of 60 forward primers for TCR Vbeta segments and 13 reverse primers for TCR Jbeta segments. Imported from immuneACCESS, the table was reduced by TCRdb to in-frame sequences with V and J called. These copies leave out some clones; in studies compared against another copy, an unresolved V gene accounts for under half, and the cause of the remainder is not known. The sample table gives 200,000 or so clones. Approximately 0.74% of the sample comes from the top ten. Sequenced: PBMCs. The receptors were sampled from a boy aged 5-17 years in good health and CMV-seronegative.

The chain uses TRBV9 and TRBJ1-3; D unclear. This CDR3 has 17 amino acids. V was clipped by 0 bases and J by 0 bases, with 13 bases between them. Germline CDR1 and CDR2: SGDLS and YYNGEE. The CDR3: CASSVAEGRASGNTIYF. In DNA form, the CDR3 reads TGTGCCAGCAGCGTAGCTGAGGGAAGGGCCTCTGGAAACACCATATATTTT.

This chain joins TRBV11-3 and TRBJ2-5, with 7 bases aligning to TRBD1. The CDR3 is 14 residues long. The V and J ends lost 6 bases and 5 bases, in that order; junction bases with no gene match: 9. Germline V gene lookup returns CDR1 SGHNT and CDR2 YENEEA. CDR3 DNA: TGTGCCAGCAGTTCAGGGGGAAGTAGTGAGACCCAGTACTTC. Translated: CASSSGGSSETQYF.

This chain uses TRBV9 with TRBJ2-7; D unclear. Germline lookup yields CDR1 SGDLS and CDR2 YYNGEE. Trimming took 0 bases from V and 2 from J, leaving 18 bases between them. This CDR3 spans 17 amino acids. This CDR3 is CASSVGSSVEFTYEQYF. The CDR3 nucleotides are TGTGCCAGCAGCGTAGGTTCCAGCGTGGAATTCACCTACGAGCAGTACTTC.

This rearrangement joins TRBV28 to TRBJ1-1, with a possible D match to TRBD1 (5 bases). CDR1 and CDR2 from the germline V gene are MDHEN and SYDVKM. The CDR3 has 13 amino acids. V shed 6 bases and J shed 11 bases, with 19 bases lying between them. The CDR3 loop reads CASSPDPREGAFF. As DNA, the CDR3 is TGTGCCAGCAGCCCCGACCCCCGGGAGGGGGCTTTCTTT.

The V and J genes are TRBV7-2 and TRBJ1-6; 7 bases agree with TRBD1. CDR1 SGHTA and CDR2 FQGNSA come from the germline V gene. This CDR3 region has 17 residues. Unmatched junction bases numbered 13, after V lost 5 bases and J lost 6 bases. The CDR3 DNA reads TGTGCCAGCAGCAGAATAACAGGGGTCCTTTTTAATTCACCCCTCCACTTT. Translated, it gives CASSRITGVLFNSPLHF.

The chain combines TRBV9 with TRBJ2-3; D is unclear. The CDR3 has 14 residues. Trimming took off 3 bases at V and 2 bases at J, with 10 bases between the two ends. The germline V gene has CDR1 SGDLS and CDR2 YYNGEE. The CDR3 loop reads CASSALLFTDTQYF. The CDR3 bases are TGTGCCAGCAGCGCCCTACTCTTCACAGATACGCAGTATTTT.

CDR3 region: CASSSLVTGEGRTEAFF. The CDR3 nucleotides are TGTGCCAGCAGTAGTCTTGTAACAGGGGAAGGGAGAACTGAAGCTTTCTTT. The rearrangement joins TRBV25-1 to TRBJ1-1; TRBD1 matches 7 bases. After removal of 5 bases from V and 5 bases from J, the junction contained 17 bases not matched to a gene. The CDR3 loop spans 17 amino acids. Per germline, CDR1 MGHDK and CDR2 SYGVNS. The entire variable domain, with the rest obtained from reference TRBV25-1 and TRBJ1-1, is as follows: EADIYQTPRYLVIGTGKKITLECSQTMGHDKMYWYQQDPGMELHLIHYSYGVNSTEKGDLSSESTVSRIRTEHFPLTLESARPSHTSQYLCASSSLVTGEGRTEAFFGQGTRLTVV.

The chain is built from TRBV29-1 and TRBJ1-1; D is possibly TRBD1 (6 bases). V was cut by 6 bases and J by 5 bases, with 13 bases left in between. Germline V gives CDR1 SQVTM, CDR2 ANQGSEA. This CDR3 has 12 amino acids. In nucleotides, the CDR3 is TGCAGCGTGGGGGCGGGAGGAACTGAAGCTTTCTTT. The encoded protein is CSVGAGGTEAFF.

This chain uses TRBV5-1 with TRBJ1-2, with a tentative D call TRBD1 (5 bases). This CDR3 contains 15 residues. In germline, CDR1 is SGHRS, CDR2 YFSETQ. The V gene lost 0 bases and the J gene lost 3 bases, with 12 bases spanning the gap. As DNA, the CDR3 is TGCGCCAGCAGCTTGGAAGGGTTCAGGGACTATGGCTACACCTTC. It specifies CASSLEGFRDYGYTF. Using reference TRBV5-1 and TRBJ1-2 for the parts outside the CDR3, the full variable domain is KAGVTQTPRYLIKTRGQQVTLSCSPISGHRSVSWYQQTPGQGLQFLFEYFSETQRNKGNFPGRFSGRQFSNSRSEMNVSTLELGDSALYLCASSLEGFRDYGYTFGSGTRLTVV.

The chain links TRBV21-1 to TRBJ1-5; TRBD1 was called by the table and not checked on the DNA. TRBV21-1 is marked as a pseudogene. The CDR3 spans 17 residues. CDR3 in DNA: TGTGCCAGCAGCCCCACCCCTCCGACAGTTAGCAATCAGCCCCAGCATTTT. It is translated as CASSPTPPTVSNQPQHF.

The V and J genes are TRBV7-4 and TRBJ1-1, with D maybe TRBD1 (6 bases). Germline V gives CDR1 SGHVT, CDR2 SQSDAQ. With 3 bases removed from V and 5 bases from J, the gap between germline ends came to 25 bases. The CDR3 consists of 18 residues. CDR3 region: CASSFYQLGCRGGTEAFF. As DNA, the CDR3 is TGTGCCAGCAGCTTTTACCAGCTGGGGTGCAGGGGAGGGACTGAAGCTTTCTTT. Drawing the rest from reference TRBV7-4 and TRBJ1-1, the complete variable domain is GAGVSQSPRYKVAKRGRDVALRCDSISGHVTLYWYRQTLGQGSEVLTYSQSDAQRDKSGRPSGRFSAERPERSVSTLKIQRTEQGDSAVYLCASSFYQLGCRGGTEAFFGQGTRLTVV.

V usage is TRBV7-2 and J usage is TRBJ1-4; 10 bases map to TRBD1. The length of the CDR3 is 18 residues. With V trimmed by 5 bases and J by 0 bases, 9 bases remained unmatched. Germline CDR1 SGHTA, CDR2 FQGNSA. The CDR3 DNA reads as TGTGCCAGCAGCCTACTCTGGGACAGGGGATCAACTAATGAAAAACTGTTTTTT. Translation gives CASSLLWDRGSTNEKLFF.

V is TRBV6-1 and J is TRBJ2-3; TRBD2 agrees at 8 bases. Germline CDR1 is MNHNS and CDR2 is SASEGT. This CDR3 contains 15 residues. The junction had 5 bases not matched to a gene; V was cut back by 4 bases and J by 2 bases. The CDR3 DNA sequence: TGTGCCAGCAGTGGGGGACTAGGAAACACAGATACGCAGTATTTT. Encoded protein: CASSGGLGNTDTQYF.

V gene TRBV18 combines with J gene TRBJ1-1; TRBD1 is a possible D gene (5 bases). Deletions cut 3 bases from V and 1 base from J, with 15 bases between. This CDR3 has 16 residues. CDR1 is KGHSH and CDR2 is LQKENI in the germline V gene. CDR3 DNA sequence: TGTGCCAGCTCACCTTTCCCGGTGACAGCGAACACTGAAGCTTTCTTT. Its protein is CASSPFPVTANTEAFF.

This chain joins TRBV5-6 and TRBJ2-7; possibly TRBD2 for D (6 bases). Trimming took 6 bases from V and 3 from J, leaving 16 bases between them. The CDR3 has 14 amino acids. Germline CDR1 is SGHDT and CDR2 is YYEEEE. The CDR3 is CASTYGPGDYEQYF. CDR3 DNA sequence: TGTGCCAGCACCTACGGCCCGGGAGACTACGAGCAGTACTTC.

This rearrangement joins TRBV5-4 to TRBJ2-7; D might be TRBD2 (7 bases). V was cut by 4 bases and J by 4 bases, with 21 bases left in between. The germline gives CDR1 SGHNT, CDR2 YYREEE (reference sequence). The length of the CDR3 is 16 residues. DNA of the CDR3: TGTGCCAGCAGCCCCACCCCGTGGCGGGGGCGGTACGAGCAGTACTTC. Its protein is CASSPTPWRGRYEQYF. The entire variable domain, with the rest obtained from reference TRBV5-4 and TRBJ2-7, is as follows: ETGVTQSPTHLIKTRGQQVTLRCSSQSGHNTVSWYQQALGQGPQFIFQYYREEENGRGNFPPRFSGLQFPNYSSELNVNALELDDSALYLCASSPTPWRGRYEQYFGPGTRLTVT.

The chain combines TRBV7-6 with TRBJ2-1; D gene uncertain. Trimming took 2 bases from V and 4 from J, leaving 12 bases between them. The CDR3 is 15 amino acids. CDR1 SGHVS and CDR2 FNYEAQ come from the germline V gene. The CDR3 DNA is TGTGCCAGCAGCTTAAGTGGTCACGGGTACAATGAGCAGTTCTTC. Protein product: CASSLSGHGYNEQFF.

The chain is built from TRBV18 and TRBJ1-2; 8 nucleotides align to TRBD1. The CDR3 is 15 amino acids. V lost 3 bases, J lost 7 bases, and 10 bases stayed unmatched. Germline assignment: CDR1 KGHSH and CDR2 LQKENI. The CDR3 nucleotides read TGTGCCAGCTCACCTATGACAGGGGTTAAGGGTGGCTACACCTTC. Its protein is CASSPMTGVKGGYTF. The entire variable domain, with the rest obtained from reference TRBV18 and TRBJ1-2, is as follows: NAGVMQNPRHLVRRRGQEARLRCSPMKGHSHVYWYRQLPEEGLKFMVYLQKENIIDESGMPKERFSAEFPKEGPSILRIQQVVRGDSAAYFCASSPMTGVKGGYTFGSGTRLTVV.

The DNA of the CDR3 is TGCGCCAGCAGCCCCGGGACTAGTGGAGAGACCCAGTACTTC. This codes for CASSPGTSGETQYF. J is TRBJ2-5 and V is TRBV5-1; 8 bases map to TRBD2. The CDR3 is made up of 14 amino acids. J gave up 4 bases and V 4 bases, and 6 bases lay outside the gene matches. Germline CDR1 SGHRS, CDR2 YFSETQ.

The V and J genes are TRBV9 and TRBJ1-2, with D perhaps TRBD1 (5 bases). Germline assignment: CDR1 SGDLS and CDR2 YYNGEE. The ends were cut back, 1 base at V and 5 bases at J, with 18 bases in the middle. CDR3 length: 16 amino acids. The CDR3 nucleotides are TGTGCCAGCAGCGTATCCCCAGACGCCAGGGTTTATGGCTACACCTTC. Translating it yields CASSVSPDARVYGYTF.

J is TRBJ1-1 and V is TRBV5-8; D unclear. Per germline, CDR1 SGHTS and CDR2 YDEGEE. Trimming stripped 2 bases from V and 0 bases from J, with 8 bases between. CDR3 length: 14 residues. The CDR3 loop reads CASSLQPLNTEAFF. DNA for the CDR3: TGTGCCAGCAGCTTACAGCCTCTGAACACTGAAGCTTTCTTT. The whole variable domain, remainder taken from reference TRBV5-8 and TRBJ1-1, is EAGVTQSPTHLIKTRGQQATLRCSPISGHTSVYWYQQALGLGLQFLLWYDEGEERNRGNFPPRFSGRQFPNYSSELNVNALELEDSALYLCASSLQPLNTEAFFGQGTRLTVV.

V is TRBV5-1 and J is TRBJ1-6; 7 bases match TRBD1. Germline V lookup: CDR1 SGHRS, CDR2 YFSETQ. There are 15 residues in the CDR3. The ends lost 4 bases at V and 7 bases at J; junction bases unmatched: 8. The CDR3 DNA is TGCGCCAGCAGCCCGACAGGGACAGCCAATTCACCCCTCCACTTT. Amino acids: CASSPTGTANSPLHF.

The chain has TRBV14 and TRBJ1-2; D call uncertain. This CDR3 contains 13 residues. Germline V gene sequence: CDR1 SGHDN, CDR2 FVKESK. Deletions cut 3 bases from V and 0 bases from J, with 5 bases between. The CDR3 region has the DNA TGTGCCAGCAGCCAGGCCTCTAACTATGGCTACACCTTC. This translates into CASSQASNYGYTF.

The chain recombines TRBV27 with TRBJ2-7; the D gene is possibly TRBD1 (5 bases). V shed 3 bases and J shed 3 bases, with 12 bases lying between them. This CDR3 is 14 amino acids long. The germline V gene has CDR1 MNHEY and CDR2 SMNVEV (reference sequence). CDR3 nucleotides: TGTGCCAGCAGTTTTTCAGGGTTCGGCTACGAGCAGTACTTC. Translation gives CASSFSGFGYEQYF.